This T cell receptor (beta chain) appears in the sequencing data of a study of OX40 agonist ivuxolimab in advanced cancers. In the study overall: Patients undergoing dose escalation presented with hepatocellular carcinoma, melanoma, renal cell or head and neck cancer.

Trimming cost V 4 bases and J 9 bases; bases outside gene matches: 6. CDR1 and CDR2 (germline): SGHTA, FQGTGA. This CDR3 contains 14 residues. Concerning this clone itself: Its specificity is not known.

Profiling relied on immunoSEQ multiplex PCR, and the TCRdb table lists in-frame clones only, not all of them. The sample holds approximately 76,000 clones, approximately 85% seen once. Study results and caveats: Expanded peripheral T cells had an undetermined antigen specificity.

This sample comprised CD4+ or CD8+ T cells sorted from blood, obtained in a trial of the OX40 agonist ivuxolimab. The chain carries TRBV7-3 and TRBJ1-6; 7 nucleotides agree with TRBD1. This TCR was recovered from an adult with an advanced solid tumor such as melanoma, head and neck, liver or kidney cancer. The CDR3: CASSSGDRGSPLHF. The CDR3 DNA sequence: TGTGCCAGCAGCTCCGGGGACAGAGGTTCACCCCTCCACTTT.